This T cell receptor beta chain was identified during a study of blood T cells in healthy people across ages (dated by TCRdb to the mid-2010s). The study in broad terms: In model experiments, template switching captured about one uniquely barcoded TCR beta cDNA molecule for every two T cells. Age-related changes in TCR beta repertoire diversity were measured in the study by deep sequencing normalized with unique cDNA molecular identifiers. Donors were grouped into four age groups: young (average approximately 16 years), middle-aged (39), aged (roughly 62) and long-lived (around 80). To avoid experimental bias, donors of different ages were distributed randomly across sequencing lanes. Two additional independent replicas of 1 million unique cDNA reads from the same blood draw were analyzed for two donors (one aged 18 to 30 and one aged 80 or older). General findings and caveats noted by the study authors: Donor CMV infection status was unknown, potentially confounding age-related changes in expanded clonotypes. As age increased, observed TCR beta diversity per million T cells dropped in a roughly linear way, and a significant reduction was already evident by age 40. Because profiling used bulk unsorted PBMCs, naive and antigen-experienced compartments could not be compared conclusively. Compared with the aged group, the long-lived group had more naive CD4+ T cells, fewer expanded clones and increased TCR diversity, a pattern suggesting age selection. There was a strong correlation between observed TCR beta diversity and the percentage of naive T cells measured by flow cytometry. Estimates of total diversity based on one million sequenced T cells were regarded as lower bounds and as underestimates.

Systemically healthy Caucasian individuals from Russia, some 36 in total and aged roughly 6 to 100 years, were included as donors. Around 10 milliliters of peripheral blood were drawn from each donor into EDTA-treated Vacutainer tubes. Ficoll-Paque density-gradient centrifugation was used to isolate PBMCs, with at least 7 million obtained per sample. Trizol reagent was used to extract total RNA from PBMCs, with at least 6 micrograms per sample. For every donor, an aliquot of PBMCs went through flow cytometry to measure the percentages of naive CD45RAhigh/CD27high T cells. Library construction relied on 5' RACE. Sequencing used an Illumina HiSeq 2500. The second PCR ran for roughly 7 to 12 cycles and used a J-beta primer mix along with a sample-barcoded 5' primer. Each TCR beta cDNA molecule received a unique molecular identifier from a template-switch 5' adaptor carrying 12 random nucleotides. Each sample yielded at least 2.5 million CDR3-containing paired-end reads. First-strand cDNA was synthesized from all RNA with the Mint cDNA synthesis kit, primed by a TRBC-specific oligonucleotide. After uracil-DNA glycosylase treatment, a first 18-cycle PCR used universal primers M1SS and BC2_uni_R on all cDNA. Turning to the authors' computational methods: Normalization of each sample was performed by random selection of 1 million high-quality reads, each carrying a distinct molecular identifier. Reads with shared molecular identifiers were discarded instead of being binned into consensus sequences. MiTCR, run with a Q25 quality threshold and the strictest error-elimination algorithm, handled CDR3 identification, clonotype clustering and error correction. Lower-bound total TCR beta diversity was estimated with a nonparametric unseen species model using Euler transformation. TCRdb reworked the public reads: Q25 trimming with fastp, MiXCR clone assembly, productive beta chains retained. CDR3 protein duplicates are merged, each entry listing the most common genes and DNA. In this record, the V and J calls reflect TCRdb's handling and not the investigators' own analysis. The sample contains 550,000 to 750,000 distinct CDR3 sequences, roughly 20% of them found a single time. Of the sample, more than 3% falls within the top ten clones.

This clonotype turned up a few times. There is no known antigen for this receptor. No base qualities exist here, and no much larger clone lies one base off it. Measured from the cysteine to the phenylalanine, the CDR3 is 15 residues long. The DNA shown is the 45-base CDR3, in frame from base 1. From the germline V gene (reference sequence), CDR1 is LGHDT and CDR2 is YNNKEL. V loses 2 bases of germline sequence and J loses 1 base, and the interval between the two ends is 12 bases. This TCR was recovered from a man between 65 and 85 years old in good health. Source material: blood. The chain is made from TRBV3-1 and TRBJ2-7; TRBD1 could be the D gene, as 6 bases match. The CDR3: CASSQTSGASYEQYF. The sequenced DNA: TGTGCCAGCAGCCAAACCTCAGGGGCGTCCTACGAGCAGTACTTC.